This T cell receptor beta chain appears in the sequencing data of a study of blood T cells in healthy people across ages. Study-level information: Template switching picked up about one barcoded beta molecule for each two T cells.

PCR was performed a second time for about 6 to 12 cycles using a sample-barcoded 5' primer and a J-beta primer mix. A template-switch adaptor with 12 random nucleotides tagged each cDNA molecule. TCRdb passed the 5' RACE reads through MiXCR, listing each CDR3 protein once. The sample lists roughly 680,000 distinct CDR3 sequences; 21% were seen once. Peripheral blood from each donor was collected in a volume of approximately 10 milliliters. The CDR3 extends over 15 amino acids. The germline CDR1 and CDR2 sequences are SGHTA and FQGNSA. The J segment lost 7 bases and the V segment lost 5 bases, leaving 7 bases of the junction unmatched. This clonotype was counted a few times. Its antigen is unknown. General study results and limits: A roughly linear age-dependent decrease characterized TCR beta diversity per million T cells.

The sequenced sample was blood. The chain uses TRBV7-2 and TRBJ2-4; 11 bases match TRBD1. This TCR came from a man in his 70s in good health. The CDR3 reads CASSPRTGGGNIQYF. In DNA, the CDR3 is TGTGCCAGCAGCCCAAGGACAGGGGGCGGGAACATTCAGTACTTC.